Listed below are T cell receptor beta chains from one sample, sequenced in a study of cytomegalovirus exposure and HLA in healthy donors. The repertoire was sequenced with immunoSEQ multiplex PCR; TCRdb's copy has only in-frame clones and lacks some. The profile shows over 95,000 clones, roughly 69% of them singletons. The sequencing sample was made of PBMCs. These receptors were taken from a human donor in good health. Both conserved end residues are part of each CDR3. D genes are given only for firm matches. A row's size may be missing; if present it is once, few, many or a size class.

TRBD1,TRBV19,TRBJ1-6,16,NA,CASSPVTGVGNSPLHF,TGTGCCAGTAGTCCTGTAACAGGGGTAGGTAATTCACCCCTCCACTTT
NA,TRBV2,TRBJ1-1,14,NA,CASRLQGWGTEAFF,TGTGCCAGCAGGTTGCAGGGGTGGGGCACTGAAGCTTTCTTT
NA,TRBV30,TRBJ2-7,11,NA,CAWSDDRGQYF,TGTGCCTGGAGTGACGACCGAGGGCAGTACTTC
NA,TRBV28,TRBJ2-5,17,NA,CASSLYDSPPGLETQYF,TGTGCCAGCAGTTTATACGACAGCCCTCCGGGCTTAGAGACCCAGTACTTC
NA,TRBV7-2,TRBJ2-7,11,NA,CASSLPYEQYF,TGTGCCAGCAGCTTACCGTACGAGCAGTACTTC
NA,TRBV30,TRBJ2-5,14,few,CAWRPPGTQETQYF,TGTGCCTGGAGGCCTCCGGGAACACAAGAGACCCAGTACTTC
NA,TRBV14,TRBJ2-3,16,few,CASSPRRVFSTDTQYF,TGTGCCAGCAGCCCAAGGCGGGTTTTCAGCACAGATACGCAGTATTTT
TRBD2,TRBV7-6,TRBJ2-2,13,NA,CASRAGGPGELFF,TGTGCCAGCCGCGCGGGGGGACCCGGGGAGCTGTTTTTT
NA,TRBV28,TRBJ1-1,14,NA,CASTYRGLNTEAFF,TGTGCCAGCACTTACCGAGGTTTGAACACTGAAGCTTTCTTT
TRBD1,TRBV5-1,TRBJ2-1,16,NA,CASSLNPGQGLNEQFF,TGCGCCAGCAGCTTGAACCCGGGACAGGGACTGAATGAGCAGTTCTTC
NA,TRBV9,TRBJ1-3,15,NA,CASGAKDFSGNTIYF,TGTGCCAGCGGAGCGAAGGATTTCTCTGGAAACACCATATATTTT
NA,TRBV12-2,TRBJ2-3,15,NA,CASHPSGSFSDTQYF,TGTGCAAGTCACCCTAGCGGGAGCTTTTCAGATACGCAGTATTTT
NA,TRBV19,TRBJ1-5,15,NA,CASSLSIRSNQPQHF,TGTGCCAGTAGTTTGTCGATCCGGAGCAATCAGCCCCAGCATTTT
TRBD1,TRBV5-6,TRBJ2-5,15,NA,CASSGDRDYQETQYF,TGTGCCAGCAGCGGGGACAGGGATTACCAAGAGACCCAGTACTTC
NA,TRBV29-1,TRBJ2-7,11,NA,CSVEGGMEQYF,TGCAGCGTTGAGGGCGGGATGGAGCAGTACTTC
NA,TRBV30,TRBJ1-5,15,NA,CAWSPGVGSNQPQHF,TGTGCCTGGAGTCCTGGAGTAGGCAGCAATCAGCCCCAGCATTTT
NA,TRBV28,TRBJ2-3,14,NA,CASSLPLATDTQYF,TGTGCCAGCAGTTTACCCCTAGCCACGGATACGCAGTATTTT
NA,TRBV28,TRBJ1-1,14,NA,CASSLPTPWTEAFF,TGTGCCAGCAGTTTACCCACACCCTGGACTGAAGCTTTCTTT
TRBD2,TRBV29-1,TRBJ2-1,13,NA,CSVASGGSGEQFF,TGCAGCGTTGCTAGCGGGGGGTCAGGTGAGCAGTTCTTC
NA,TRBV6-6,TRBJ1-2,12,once,CASRPDSYGYTF,TGTGCCAGCAGACCGGACAGCTATGGCTACACCTTC
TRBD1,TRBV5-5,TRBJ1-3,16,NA,CASRAGTGGFGNTIYF,TGTGCCAGCAGAGCCGGGACAGGGGGCTTCGGAAACACCATATATTTT
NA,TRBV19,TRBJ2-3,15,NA,CASSKWRGQTDTQYF,TGTGCCTCGAGTAAATGGAGAGGTCAAACAGATACGCAGTATTTT
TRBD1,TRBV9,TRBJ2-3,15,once,CASSGRQGAGDTQYF,TGTGCCAGCAGCGGACGACAGGGGGCGGGAGATACGCAGTATTTT
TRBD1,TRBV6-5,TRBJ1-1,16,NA,CASSYDSRDRGRGSFF,TGTGCCAGCAGTTACGATAGCCGGGACAGGGGGCGCGGTTCTTTCTTT
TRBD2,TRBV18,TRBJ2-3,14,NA,CASAGATSGDTQYF,TGTGCCAGCGCGGGGGCGACTAGCGGAGATACGCAGTATTTT
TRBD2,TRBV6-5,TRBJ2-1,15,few,CASRPGLAGVYEQFF,TGTGCCAGCAGGCCGGGACTAGCGGGAGTATATGAGCAGTTCTTC
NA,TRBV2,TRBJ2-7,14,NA,CASSEGGRAREQYF,TGTGCCAGCAGTGAAGGAGGCAGGGCCCGCGAGCAGTACTTC
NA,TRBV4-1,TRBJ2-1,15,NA,CASSQIQVSYNEQFF,TGCGCCAGCAGCCAAATACAAGTCTCCTACAATGAGCAGTTCTTC
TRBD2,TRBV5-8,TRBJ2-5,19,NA,CASSLAYSGTSGYRETQYF,TGTGCCAGCAGCTTGGCCTATTCCGGGACTAGCGGATACAGGGAGACCCAGTACTTC
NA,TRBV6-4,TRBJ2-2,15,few,CASSEQGEGAGELFF,TGTGCCAGCAGTGAACAGGGAGAAGGGGCCGGGGAGCTGTTTTTT
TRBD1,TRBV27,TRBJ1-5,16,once,CASSSVTGESNQPQHF,TGTGCCAGCAGTTCCGTAACAGGGGAGAGCAATCAGCCCCAGCATTTT
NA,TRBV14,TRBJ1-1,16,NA,CASSPNNRVLNTEAFF,TGTGCCAGCAGCCCTAATAATCGGGTGTTGAACACTGAAGCTTTCTTT
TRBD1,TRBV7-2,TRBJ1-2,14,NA,CASSHGGQDYGYTF,TGTGCCAGCAGCCATGGGGGACAGGACTATGGCTACACCTTC
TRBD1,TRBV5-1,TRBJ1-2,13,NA,CASSFDRVSGYTF,TGCGCCAGCAGCTTCGACAGGGTTAGTGGCTACACCTTC
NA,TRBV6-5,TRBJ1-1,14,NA,CASSKYQGNTEAFF,TGTGCCAGCAGTAAATACCAGGGGAACACTGAAGCTTTCTTT
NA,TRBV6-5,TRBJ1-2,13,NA,CASREQGYYGYTF,TGTGCCAGCAGGGAACAGGGATACTATGGCTACACCTTC
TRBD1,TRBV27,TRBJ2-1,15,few,CASSFSQGAYNEQFF,TGTGCCAGCAGTTTTTCACAGGGGGCCTACAATGAGCAGTTCTTC
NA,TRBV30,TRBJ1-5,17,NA,CAWSPRGQRPSNQPQHF,TGTGCCTGGAGTCCCCGAGGACAGCGGCCTAGCAATCAGCCCCAGCATTTT
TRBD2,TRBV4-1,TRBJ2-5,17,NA,CASSQSPGLGASETQYF,TGCGCCAGCAGCCAATCCCCGGGACTAGGAGCTTCGGAGACCCAGTACTTC
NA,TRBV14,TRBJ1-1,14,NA,CASSQSLQGFQAFF,TGTGCCAGCAGCCAGTCCTTACAGGGTTTTCAAGCTTTCTTT
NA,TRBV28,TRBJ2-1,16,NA,CASRGGGGSSYNEQFF,TGTGCCAGCAGAGGGGGGGGCGGTAGCTCCTACAATGAGCAGTTCTTC
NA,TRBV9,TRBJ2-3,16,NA,CASSPRGVRVLDTQYF,TGTGCCAGCAGCCCCCGCGGGGTCAGGGTGCTAGATACGCAGTATTTT
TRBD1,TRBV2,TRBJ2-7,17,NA,CASNYDRTGGISYEQYF,TGTGCCAGCAACTACGACAGGACAGGGGGGATCTCCTACGAGCAGTACTTC
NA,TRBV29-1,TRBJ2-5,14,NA,CSVPSLADQETQYF,TGCAGCGTCCCCAGTCTTGCGGATCAAGAGACCCAGTACTTC
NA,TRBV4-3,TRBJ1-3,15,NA,CASSQDRLRRDTIYF,TGCGCCAGCAGCCAAGACCGACTTCGGCGGGACACCATATATTTT